This TCR beta chain was sequenced in a study of regulatory T cells in long-lasting Graves disease. Looking at the study overall: Less than 3 months of antithyroid drugs had been taken by newly diagnosed Graves' patients.

Broader study findings: Persistent disease favored TRBV28, TRBJ1-2 and TRBJ2-5.

Time point in this sample: newly diagnosed GD, antithyroid drugs for less than 3 months. Making the TCR library involved RNA that had been extracted from PBMCs. The V gene lost 3 bases and the J gene lost 2 bases, with 6 bases spanning the gap. The CDR3 totals 12 residues. CDR1 is DFQATT and CDR2 is SNEGSKA in the germline V gene (reference sequence). This clonotype was seen repeatedly, ten times or more. Its antigen remains unknown. TCR beta libraries were built with iRepertoire HTBI primers and Arm-PCR of CDR3 regions. TCRdb reprocessed the multiplex PCR reads with MiXCR, giving one entry per CDR3 protein. The sample has approximately 400,000 distinct CDR3 sequences; 14% to 15% are singletons. The same data also went into a second study, on T cells in Graves' hyperthyroidism and ophthalmopathy. In that study: In patients aged 18 to 65, hyperthyroidism was newly diagnosed, with duration under 2 months. Blood also held most thyroid clonotypes expanded beyond 0.001.

This TCR came from a woman aged 25-40 years with Graves disease. The rearrangement joins TRBV20-1 to TRBJ2-3; no firm D call. The sample consisted of peripheral blood mononuclear cells (PBMCs), taken at new diagnosis, from a patient treated with antithyroid drugs. CDR3 DNA: TGCAGTGCTAGGCCCAACACAGATACGCAGTATTTT. It is translated as CSARPNTDTQYF.